Listed below are T cell receptor beta chains from one sample, sequenced in a study of T-cell memory formation after mild COVID-19. TCRdb called the 5' RACE reads again in MiXCR, with one record for every CDR3 protein. Seen here are some 490,000 distinct CDR3 sequences, approximately 18% observed once, and the top ten hold around an eighth. The sequencing sample was made of PBMCs or a T cell subset sorted from them (not recorded which). Source of these receptors: an adult woman who had mild COVID-19 (a few samples of this study predate the infection). Cell type and time point are not known. Each CDR3 is given with its conserved first and last residue. The order of the fields is CDR3 protein, CDR3 DNA, D gene, V gene, clone size, J gene. The D gene is left open where the match is weak. Clone size is stated in some rows and not others, as once, few, many or a class when expanded.

CASSLVQAGAYNEQFF TGTGCCAGCAGCTTAGTACAAGCGGGAGCTTACAATGAGCAGTTCTTC TRBD2 TRBV7-2 few TRBJ2-1
CATSDSRGTTGELFF TGTGCCACCAGTGATTCGCGGGGAACGACCGGGGAGCTGTTTTTT NA TRBV24-1 few TRBJ2-2
CASSSDPGGTEAFF TGCGCCAGCAGCTCGGATCCAGGGGGCACTGAAGCTTTCTTT TRBD1 TRBV5-1 many TRBJ1-1
CATSRVAGNTEAFF TGTGCCACCAGCAGAGTTGCGGGTAACACTGAAGCTTTCTTT NA TRBV15 NA TRBJ1-1
CATSGGTSTGNTIYF TGTGCCACCAGCGGCGGGACCTCGACTGGAAACACCATATATTTT NA TRBV15 few TRBJ1-3
CASTLGRVDEQFF TGTGCCAGCACCTTAGGCAGGGTCGATGAGCAGTTCTTC NA TRBV21-1 NA TRBJ2-1
CASSEYAGDLPSDEQYF TGTGCCAGCAGTGAATATGCGGGAGACCTACCCAGCGACGAGCAGTACTTC TRBD2 TRBV25-1 NA TRBJ2-7
CAWSTTVSVAEAFF TGTGCCTGGAGTACGACTGTCTCGGTTGCTGAAGCTTTCTTT NA TRBV30 once TRBJ1-1
CASSPTRSRYEQYF TGTGCCAGCAGCCCTACCCGGAGCCGCTACGAGCAGTACTTC NA TRBV7-9 NA TRBJ2-7
CASSIGTAGSSYEQYF TGTGCCAGTAGTATAGGTACCGCAGGAAGCTCCTACGAGCAGTACTTC NA TRBV19 NA TRBJ2-7
CSGTGSGELFF TGCAGCGGGACAGGGTCCGGGGAGCTGTTTTTT TRBD1 TRBV29-1 NA TRBJ2-2
CASSRGLSTDTQYF TGTGCCAGCAGCCGGGGTCTCAGCACAGATACGCAGTATTTT NA TRBV5-6 many TRBJ2-3
CASSLGTGRGEQYF TGTGCCAGCAGCCTGGGCACAGGGCGAGGCGAGCAGTACTTC NA TRBV11-2 many TRBJ2-7
CASSGRPLSYEQYF TGCGCCAGCAGCGGTCGGCCGCTCTCCTACGAGCAGTACTTC NA TRBV5-1 few TRBJ2-7
CASRGGTGDERRNYGYTF TGTGCCAGCAGGGGTGGGACAGGGGACGAACGCAGGAACTATGGCTACACCTTC TRBD1 TRBV7-9 NA TRBJ1-2
CASSLNERNEQFF TGTGCCAGCAGCTTAAACGAGAGGAATGAGCAGTTCTTC NA TRBV7-3 few TRBJ2-1
CASSEEDRGQPQHF TGTGCCAGCAGTGAAGAGGACAGGGGTCAGCCCCAGCATTTT TRBD1 TRBV6-1 NA TRBJ1-5
CASSAWGRETQYF TGTGCCAGCAGCGCGTGGGGGCGTGAGACCCAGTACTTC NA TRBV6-6 few TRBJ2-5
CASSVVGTGGSPLHF TGTGCCAGCAGCGTAGTCGGGACAGGGGGTTCACCCCTCCACTTT TRBD1 TRBV9 few TRBJ1-6
CSARNRGDGYTF TGCAGTGCTAGGAACAGGGGTGATGGCTACACCTTC TRBD1 TRBV20-1 NA TRBJ1-2
CASSLELQPQHF TGTGCCAGCAGTTTAGAACTTCAGCCCCAGCATTTT NA TRBV12-3/TRBV12-4 few TRBJ1-5
CASSADRAYNQPQHF TGTGCCAGCAGTGCGGACAGGGCCTACAATCAGCCCCAGCATTTT TRBD1 TRBV6-5 NA TRBJ1-5
CAISEPDGTGRNIQYF TGTGCCATCAGTGAGCCTGATGGGACAGGGAGAAACATTCAGTACTTC TRBD1 TRBV10-3 NA TRBJ2-4
CSANLRPREAFF TGCAGTGCTAATCTACGTCCCCGTGAAGCTTTCTTT NA TRBV20-1 NA TRBJ1-1
CASSSELSRHEQFF TGTGCCAGCAGCTCAGAATTAAGTAGGCATGAGCAGTTCTTC NA TRBV7-9 NA TRBJ2-1
CATSYHLGEAYEQYF TGTGCCACCAGCTATCATCTGGGGGAGGCCTACGAGCAGTACTTC NA TRBV15 NA TRBJ2-7
CASSKLAGDQFF TGCGCCAGCAGCAAATTAGCGGGAGATCAGTTCTTC TRBD2 TRBV5-1 NA TRBJ2-1
CASSPTLDRAYGYTF TGTGCCAGCTCACCAACCCTTGACAGGGCCTATGGCTACACCTTC TRBD1 TRBV18 NA TRBJ1-2
CATSDSRTSGIYNEQFF TGTGCCACCAGTGATTCGAGGACTAGCGGGATTTACAATGAGCAGTTCTTC TRBD2 TRBV24-1 few TRBJ2-1
CASSAGLAGGDTGELFF TGTGCCAGCAGCGCGGGACTAGCGGGAGGTGACACCGGGGAGCTGTTTTTT TRBD2 TRBV11-3 once TRBJ2-2
CAISEASGSYNEQFF TGTGCCATCAGTGAAGCTAGCGGGAGCTACAATGAGCAGTTCTTC TRBD2 TRBV10-3 NA TRBJ2-1
CASSLDSFGSWTEAFF TGTGCCAGCAGCTTAGATAGCTTCGGCAGCTGGACTGAAGCTTTCTTT NA TRBV11-2 few TRBJ1-1
CSASRGLLAWDTDTQYF TGCAGTGCTAGTCGAGGGTTGCTAGCCTGGGACACAGATACGCAGTATTTT NA TRBV20-1 NA TRBJ2-3
CATSLGPRSSYNEQFF TGTGCCACCAGTTTGGGCCCCCGGAGCTCCTACAATGAGCAGTTCTTC NA TRBV15 NA TRBJ2-1
CASSSRAGASTDTQYF TGTGCCAGCTCATCTAGAGCGGGGGCCAGCACAGATACGCAGTATTTT TRBD2 TRBV18 NA TRBJ2-3
CASSDVGHRDRPETQYF TGTGCCAGCAGTGATGTGGGTCACAGGGATCGCCCAGAGACCCAGTACTTC NA TRBV6-1 NA TRBJ2-5
CASSDAGNTEAFF TGTGCCAGCAGTGACGCAGGGAACACTGAAGCTTTCTTT NA TRBV6-4 NA TRBJ1-1
CASSLTSGYYNEQFF TGTGCCAGCAGCTTGACTAGCGGGTACTACAATGAGCAGTTCTTC TRBD2 TRBV7-8 few TRBJ2-1
CASSIPGTGSYEQYF TGTGCCAGTAGTATCCCCGGGACAGGGTCGTACGAGCAGTACTTC TRBD1 TRBV19 NA TRBJ2-7
CSVEGSLWGLGHTF TGCAGCGTTGAAGGAAGCCTCTGGGGCCTCGGTCACACCTTC NA TRBV29-1 few TRBJ1-2
CASSFGTSGHNEQFF TGTGCCAGCAGCTTCGGGACTAGCGGCCACAATGAGCAGTTCTTC TRBD2 TRBV7-9 few TRBJ2-1